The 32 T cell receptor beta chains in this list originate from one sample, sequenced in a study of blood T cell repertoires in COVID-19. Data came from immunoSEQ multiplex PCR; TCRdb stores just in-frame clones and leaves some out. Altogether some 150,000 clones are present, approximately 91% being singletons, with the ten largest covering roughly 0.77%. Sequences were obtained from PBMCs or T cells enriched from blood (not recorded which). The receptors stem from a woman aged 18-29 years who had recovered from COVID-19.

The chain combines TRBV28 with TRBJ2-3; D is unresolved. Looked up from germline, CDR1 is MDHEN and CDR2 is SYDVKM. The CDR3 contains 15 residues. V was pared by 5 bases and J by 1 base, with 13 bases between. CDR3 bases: TGTGCCAGCAGTCCCCTTCGTCCTGGCACAGATACGCAGTATTTT. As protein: CASSPLRPGTDTQYF.

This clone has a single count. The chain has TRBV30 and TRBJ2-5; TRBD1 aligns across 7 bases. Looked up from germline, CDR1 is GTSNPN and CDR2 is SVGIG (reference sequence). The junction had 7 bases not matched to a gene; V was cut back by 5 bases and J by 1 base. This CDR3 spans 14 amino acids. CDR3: CAWAGGSFQETQYF. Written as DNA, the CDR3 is TGTGCCTGGGCAGGGGGAAGCTTCCAAGAGACCCAGTACTTC. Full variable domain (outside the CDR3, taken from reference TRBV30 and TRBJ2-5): SQTIHQWPATLVQPVGSPLSLECTVEGTSNPNLYWYRQAAGRGLQLLFYSVGIGQISSEVPQNLSASRPQDRQFILSSKKLLLSDSGFYLCAWAGGSFQETQYFGPGTRLLVL.

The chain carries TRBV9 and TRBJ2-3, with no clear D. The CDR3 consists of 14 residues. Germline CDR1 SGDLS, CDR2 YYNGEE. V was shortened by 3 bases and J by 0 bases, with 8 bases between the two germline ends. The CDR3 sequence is CASSGITSTDTQYF. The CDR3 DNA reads TGTGCCAGCAGCGGAATAACTAGCACAGATACGCAGTATTTT.

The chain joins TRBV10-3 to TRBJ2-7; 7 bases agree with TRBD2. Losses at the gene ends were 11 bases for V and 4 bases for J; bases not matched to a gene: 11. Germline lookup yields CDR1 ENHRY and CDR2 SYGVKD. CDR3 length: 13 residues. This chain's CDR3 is CARNGGNLYEQYF. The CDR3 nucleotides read TGTGCCCGGAACGGGGGGAACCTTTACGAGCAGTACTTC.

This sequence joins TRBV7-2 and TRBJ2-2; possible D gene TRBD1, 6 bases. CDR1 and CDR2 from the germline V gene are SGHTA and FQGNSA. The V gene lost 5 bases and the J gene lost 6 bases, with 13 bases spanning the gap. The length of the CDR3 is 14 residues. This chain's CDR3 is CASSNTDRPGELFF. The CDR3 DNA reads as TGTGCCAGCAGCAATACCGACAGGCCCGGGGAGCTGTTTTTT.

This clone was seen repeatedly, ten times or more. CDR3 sequence (DNA): TGTGCCAGCTCAGTACAGGGGTCTTCGGGAGATACGCAGTATTTT. The encoded protein is CASSVQGSSGDTQYF. The chain joins TRBV18 to TRBJ2-3, with 7 bases that match TRBD1. The V segment lost 5 bases and the J segment 5 bases; nucleotides outside the gene matches: 10. In germline, CDR1 is KGHSH, CDR2 LQKENI. The CDR3 length is 15 residues.

CDR3 region: CATSRGGTAAQETQYF. As DNA, the CDR3 is TGTGCCACCAGCAGAGGAGGTACGGCAGCCCAAGAGACCCAGTACTTC. The chain combines TRBV15 with TRBJ2-5; D not certain. Germline CDR1 is LNHNV and CDR2 is YYDKDF (reference sequence). This CDR3 region has 16 residues. Trimming pared 1 base from V and 1 base from J, leaving 13 bases between.

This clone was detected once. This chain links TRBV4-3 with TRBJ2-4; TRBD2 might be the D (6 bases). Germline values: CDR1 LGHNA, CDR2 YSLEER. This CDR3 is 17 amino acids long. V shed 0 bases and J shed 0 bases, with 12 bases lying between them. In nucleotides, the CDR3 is TGCGCCAGCAGCCAAGATAAGGAGGGAATAGCCAAAAACATTCAGTACTTC. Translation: CASSQDKEGIAKNIQYF.

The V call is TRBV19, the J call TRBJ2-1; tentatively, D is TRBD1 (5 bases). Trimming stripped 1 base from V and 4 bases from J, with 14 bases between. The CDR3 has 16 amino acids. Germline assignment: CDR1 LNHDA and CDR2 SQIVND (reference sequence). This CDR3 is CASSIVSRAPYNEQFF. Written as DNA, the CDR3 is TGTGCCAGTAGTATAGTCAGCAGGGCTCCATACAATGAGCAGTTCTTC.

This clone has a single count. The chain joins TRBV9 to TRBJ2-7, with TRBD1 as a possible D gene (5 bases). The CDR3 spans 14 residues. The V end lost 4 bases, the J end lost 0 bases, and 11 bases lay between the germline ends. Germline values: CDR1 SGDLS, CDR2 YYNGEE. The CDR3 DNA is TGTGCCAGCAGCCTGGGGCGAAACTCCTACGAGCAGTACTTC. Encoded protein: CASSLGRNSYEQYF.

The CDR3 is CASSLGGTGLDIQYF. The CDR3 nucleotides read TGCGCCAGCAGCTTGGGAGGGACAGGGCTAGACATTCAGTACTTC. The chain has TRBV5-1 and TRBJ2-4; 9 nucleotides match TRBD1. This CDR3 comprises 15 residues. V shed 0 bases and J 8 bases; nucleotides not matched to a gene: 6. Germline lookup yields CDR1 SGHRS and CDR2 YFSETQ.

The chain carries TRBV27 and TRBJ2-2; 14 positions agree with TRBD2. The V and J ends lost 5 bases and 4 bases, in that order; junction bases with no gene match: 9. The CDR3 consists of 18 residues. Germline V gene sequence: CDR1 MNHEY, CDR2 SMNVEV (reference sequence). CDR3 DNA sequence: TGTGCCAGCAGTACCCGTCGACTAGCGGGAGGGCCCACCGGGGAGCTGTTTTTT. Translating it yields CASSTRRLAGGPTGELFF.

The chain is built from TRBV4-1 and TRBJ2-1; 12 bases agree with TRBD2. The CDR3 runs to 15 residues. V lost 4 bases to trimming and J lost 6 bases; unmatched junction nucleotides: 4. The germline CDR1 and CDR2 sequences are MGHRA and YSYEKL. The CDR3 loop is CASSPLAGGPNEQFF. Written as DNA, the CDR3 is TGCGCCAGCAGCCCCCTAGCGGGAGGGCCCAATGAGCAGTTCTTC.

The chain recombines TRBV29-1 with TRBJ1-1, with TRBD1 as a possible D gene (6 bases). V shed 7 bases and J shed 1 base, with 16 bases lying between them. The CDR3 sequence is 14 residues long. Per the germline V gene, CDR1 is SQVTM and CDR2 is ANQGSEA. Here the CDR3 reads CSASGGAANTEAFF. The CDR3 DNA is TGCAGCGCCAGTGGGGGGGCTGCGAACACTGAAGCTTTCTTT.

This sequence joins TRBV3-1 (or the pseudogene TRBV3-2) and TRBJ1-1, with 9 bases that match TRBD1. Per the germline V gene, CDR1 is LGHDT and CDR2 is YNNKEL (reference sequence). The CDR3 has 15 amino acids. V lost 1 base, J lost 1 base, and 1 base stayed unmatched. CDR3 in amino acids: CASSQADRGNTEAFF. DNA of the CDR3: TGTGCCAGCAGCCAAGCGGACAGGGGGAACACTGAAGCTTTCTTT.

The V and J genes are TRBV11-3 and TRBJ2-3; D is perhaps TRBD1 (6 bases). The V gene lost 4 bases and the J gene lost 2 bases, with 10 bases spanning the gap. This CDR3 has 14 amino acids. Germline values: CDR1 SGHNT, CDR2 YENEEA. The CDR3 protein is CASSSRQATDTQYF. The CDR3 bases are TGTGCCAGCAGCTCGCGACAGGCCACAGATACGCAGTATTTT.

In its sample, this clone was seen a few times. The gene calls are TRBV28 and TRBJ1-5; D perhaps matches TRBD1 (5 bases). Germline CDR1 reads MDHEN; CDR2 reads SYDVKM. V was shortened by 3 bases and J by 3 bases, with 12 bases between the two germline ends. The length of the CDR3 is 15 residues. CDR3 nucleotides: TGTGCCAGCAGTTTGGGCAGGGTGGTCAATCAGCCCCAGCATTTT. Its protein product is CASSLGRVVNQPQHF.

The DNA of the CDR3 is TGTGCCAGCAGTCCGGTCCCAGGGAGCAATCAGCCCCAGCATTTT. This gives the protein CASSPVPGSNQPQHF. The rearrangement uses TRBV27 and TRBJ1-5, with D tentatively TRBD1 (5 bases). Germline V CDR1 and CDR2: MNHEY, SMNVEV (reference sequence). The V end lost 5 bases, the J end lost 1 base, and 12 bases lay between the germline ends. The CDR3 totals 15 residues.

The CDR3 nucleotides are TGTGCCAGTAGTATAAACAGGGTCCTTACGGGGAATGAGCAGTTCTTC. As protein: CASSINRVLTGNEQFF. V is TRBV19 and J is TRBJ2-1, with a weak D call TRBD1 (6 bases). Trimming shortened V by 2 bases and J by 7 bases, and 18 bases separated the two germline ends. CDR3 size: 16 residues. Germline V gene sequence: CDR1 LNHDA, CDR2 SQIVND (reference sequence).

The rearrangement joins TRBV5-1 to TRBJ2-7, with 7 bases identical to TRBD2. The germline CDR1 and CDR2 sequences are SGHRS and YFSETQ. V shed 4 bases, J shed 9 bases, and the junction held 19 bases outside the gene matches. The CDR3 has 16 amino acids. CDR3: CASSPLSAGALLGQYF. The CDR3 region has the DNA TGCGCCAGCAGCCCCCTTTCGGCGGGAGCTCTATTGGGGCAGTACTTC.

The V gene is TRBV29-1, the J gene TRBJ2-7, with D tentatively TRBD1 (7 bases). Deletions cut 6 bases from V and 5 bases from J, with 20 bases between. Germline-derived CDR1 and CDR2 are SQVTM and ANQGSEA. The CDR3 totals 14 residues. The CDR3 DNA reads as TGCAGCGTCCGGGCGGGACAGCTTCCAGACGAGCAGTACTTC. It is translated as CSVRAGQLPDEQYF.

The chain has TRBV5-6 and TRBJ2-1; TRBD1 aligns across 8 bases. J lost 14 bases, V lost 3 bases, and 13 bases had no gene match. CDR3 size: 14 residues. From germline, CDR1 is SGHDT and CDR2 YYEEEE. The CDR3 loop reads CASSSGWTGPKEFF. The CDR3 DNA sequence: TGTGCCAGCAGCTCGGGTTGGACAGGGCCTAAAGAGTTCTTC.

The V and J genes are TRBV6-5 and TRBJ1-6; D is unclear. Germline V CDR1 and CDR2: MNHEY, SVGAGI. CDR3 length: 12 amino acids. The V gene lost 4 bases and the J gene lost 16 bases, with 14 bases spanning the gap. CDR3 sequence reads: CASSSTPGGLHF. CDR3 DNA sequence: TGTGCCAGCAGTTCGACCCCTGGCGGACTCCACTTT.

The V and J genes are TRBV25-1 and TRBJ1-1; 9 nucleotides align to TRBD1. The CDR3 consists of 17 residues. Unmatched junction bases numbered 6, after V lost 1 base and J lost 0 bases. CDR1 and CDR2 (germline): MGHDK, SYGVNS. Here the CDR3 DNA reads TGTGCCAGCAGTGAATGGGGGGGACAGGGAATGAACACTGAAGCTTTCTTT. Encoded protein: CASSEWGGQGMNTEAFF.

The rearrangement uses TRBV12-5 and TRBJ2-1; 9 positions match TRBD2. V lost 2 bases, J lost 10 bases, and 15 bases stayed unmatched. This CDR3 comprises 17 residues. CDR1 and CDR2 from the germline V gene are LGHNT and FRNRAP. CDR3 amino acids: CASGLPPLVAGVSEQFF. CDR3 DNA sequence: TGTGCTAGTGGTTTGCCCCCCTTGGTAGCGGGAGTATCCGAGCAGTTCTTC.

CDR3 in amino acids: CASSLATQVPEAFF. The CDR3 DNA sequence: TGTGCCAGCAGCTTAGCCACTCAGGTCCCTGAAGCTTTCTTT. The chain employs TRBV7-9 and TRBJ1-1; D unclear. CDR1 and CDR2 from the germline V gene are SEHNR and FQNEAQ (reference sequence). Trimming shortened V by 0 bases and J by 6 bases, and 11 bases separated the two germline ends. The CDR3 is 14 residues long.

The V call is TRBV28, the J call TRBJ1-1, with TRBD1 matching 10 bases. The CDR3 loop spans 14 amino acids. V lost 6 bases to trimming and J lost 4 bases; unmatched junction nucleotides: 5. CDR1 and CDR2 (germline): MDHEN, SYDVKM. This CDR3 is CASRRQGAGTEAFF. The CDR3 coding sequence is TGTGCCAGCAGAAGACAGGGGGCGGGCACTGAAGCTTTCTTT. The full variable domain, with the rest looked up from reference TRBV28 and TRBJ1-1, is DVKVTQSSRYLVKRTGEKVFLECVQDMDHENMFWYRQDPGLGLRLIYFSYDVKMKEKGDIPEGYSVSREKKERFSLILESASTNQTSMYLCASRRQGAGTEAFFGQGTRLTVV.

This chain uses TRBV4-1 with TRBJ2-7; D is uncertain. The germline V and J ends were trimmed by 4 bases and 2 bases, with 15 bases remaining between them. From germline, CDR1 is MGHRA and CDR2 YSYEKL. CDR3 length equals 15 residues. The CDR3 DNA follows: TGCGCCAGCAGCCGTGGGCCGAACCCTCCCTACGAGCAGTACTTC. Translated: CASSRGPNPPYEQYF.

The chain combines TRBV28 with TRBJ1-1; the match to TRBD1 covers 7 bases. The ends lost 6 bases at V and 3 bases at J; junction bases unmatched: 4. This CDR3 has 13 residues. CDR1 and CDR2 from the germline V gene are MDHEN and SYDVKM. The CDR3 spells CASRQTGDTEAFF. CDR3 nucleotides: TGTGCCAGCAGACAAACAGGGGACACTGAAGCTTTCTTT.

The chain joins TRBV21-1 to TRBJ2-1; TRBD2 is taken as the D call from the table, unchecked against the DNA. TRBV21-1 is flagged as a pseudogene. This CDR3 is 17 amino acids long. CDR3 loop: CASSTKGTSLYYNEQFF. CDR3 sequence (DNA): TGTGCCAGCAGCACGAAGGGGACTAGCCTATACTACAATGAGCAGTTCTTC.

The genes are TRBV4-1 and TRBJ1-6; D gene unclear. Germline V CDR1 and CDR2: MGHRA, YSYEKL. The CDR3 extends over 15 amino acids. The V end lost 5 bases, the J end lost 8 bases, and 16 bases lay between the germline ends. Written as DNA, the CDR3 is TGCGCCAGCAGCGCTCAGCCGACATTGGATTCACCCCTCCACTTT. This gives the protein CASSAQPTLDSPLHF.

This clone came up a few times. DNA of the CDR3: TGTGCCAGCAGACTGGACAGGGGAGGGACTGAAGCTTTCTTT. As protein: CASRLDRGGTEAFF. V gene TRBV7-9 combines with J gene TRBJ1-1; TRBD1 agrees at 9 bases. This CDR3 comprises 14 residues. CDR1 and CDR2 (germline): SEHNR, FQNEAQ (reference sequence). V lost 6 bases to trimming and J lost 5 bases; unmatched junction nucleotides: 7.